This T cell receptor beta chain comes out of a study of blood T cells in healthy people across ages. The V gene lost 4 bases and the J gene lost 2 bases, with 6 bases spanning the gap. This CDR3 contains 13 residues. Germline CDR1 and CDR2: KGHDR and SFDVKD. This clonotype was observed a few times. Sample-barcoded 5' priming and a J-beta primer mix drove a second PCR of about 6 to 12 cycles. Each cDNA molecule received a tag from a template-switch adaptor that had 12 random nucleotides. The study obtained at least 2.5 million CDR3-containing paired-end reads from every sample. Using its own MiXCR run on the 5' RACE reads, TCRdb lists one record per CDR3 protein. This table holds more than 500,000 distinct CDR3 sequences, 27% found once. The sample providers were healthy Caucasian people from Russia, aged roughly 6 to 90.

This receptor was identified in a woman in her 70s in good health. Sequenced: blood. This chain links TRBV24-1 with TRBJ2-3; D gene ambiguous. The CDR3 DNA sequence: TGTGCCACCAGTGAACCAGACACAGATACGCAGTATTTT. It codes for CATSEPDTDTQYF.